These 19 T cell receptor beta chains were all obtained from the same sample, sequenced in a study of T cells in tumors after PD-1 blockade. Method: immunoSEQ multiplex PCR; TCRdb's copy keeps in-frame clones and lacks some. The profile shows tens of thousands of clones, roughly 70% of them singletons. The starting material was PBMCs, obtained after anti-PD-1 treatment. These TCRs come from a human donor with basal cell carcinoma.

The chain carries TRBV27 and TRBJ1-4; TRBD1 matches at 7 bases. Germline V gives CDR1 MNHEY, CDR2 SMNVEV (reference sequence). The CDR3 loop spans 13 amino acids. With V trimmed by 7 bases and J by 5 bases, 4 bases remained unmatched. CDR3 loop: CASKTGLNEKLFF. CDR3 DNA sequence: TGTGCCAGCAAGACAGGGTTGAATGAAAAACTGTTTTTT.

In DNA form, the CDR3 reads TGTGCCAGCAGCCGAGCGGGGAAGACAGATACGCAGTATTTT. It yields the protein CASSRAGKTDTQYF. The gene calls are TRBV27 and TRBJ2-3, with TRBD2 matching over 7 bases. Unmatched junction bases numbered 6, after V lost 6 bases and J lost 3 bases. The CDR3 contains 14 residues. Germline loops: CDR1 MNHEY, CDR2 SMNVEV (reference sequence).

The genes are TRBV27 and TRBJ1-6; TRBD1 matches at 7 bases. The CDR3 spans 14 residues. Trimming at V came to 6 bases and at J to 9 bases, leaving 8 bases not matched to a gene. The germline CDR1 and CDR2 sequences are MNHEY and SMNVEV (reference sequence). The CDR3 reads CASRIQGMVSPLHF. CDR3 bases: TGTGCCAGCAGGATACAGGGGATGGTTTCACCCCTCCACTTT.

The genes are TRBV7-9 and TRBJ2-1; 11 bases are a match to TRBD2. This CDR3 has 17 amino acids. The V gene end was trimmed by 0 bases and the J gene end by 8 bases; junction bases not matched to a gene: 9. Germline V gene data show CDR1 as SEHNR and CDR2 as FQNEAQ (reference sequence). The CDR3 spells CASSLALPGLAADEQFF. CDR3 DNA sequence: TGTGCCAGCAGCTTAGCTTTACCGGGACTAGCGGCAGATGAGCAGTTCTTC.

This clone occurred a few times. The J gene is TRBJ1-5, the V gene TRBV28; weak D call: TRBD1 (6 bases). Trimming stripped 5 bases from V and 2 bases from J, with 13 bases between. CDR3 length: 15 amino acids. Per germline, CDR1 MDHEN and CDR2 SYDVKM. DNA for the CDR3: TGTGCCAGCAGTCGACAGGCTAAAGGCAATCAGCCCCAGCATTTT. Protein sequence: CASSRQAKGNQPQHF.

Only one count was recorded for this clone. The rearrangement uses TRBV10-2 and TRBJ1-5, with D maybe TRBD1 (6 bases). Trimming took 3 bases from V and 0 from J, leaving 12 bases between them. Germline V lookup: CDR1 WSHSY, CDR2 SAAADI. The CDR3 sequence is 16 residues long. The CDR3 bases are TGCGCCAGCAGTGAAGGGACACTCGATAGCAATCAGCCCCAGCATTTT. It specifies CASSEGTLDSNQPQHF.

This clone was seen more than once but under ten times. This chain joins TRBV4-1 and TRBJ1-2; D ambiguous. The CDR3 extends over 15 amino acids. Germline CDR1 is MGHRA and CDR2 is YSYEKL. V lost 7 bases and J 4 bases, leaving 19 bases between the germline ends. The CDR3 spells CASKWSSTTVYGYTF. In DNA, the CDR3 is TGCGCCAGCAAATGGAGTAGCACTACCGTCTATGGCTACACCTTC.

V usage is TRBV5-4 and J usage is TRBJ2-2; 8 bases are shared with TRBD2. This CDR3 has 15 residues. The junction had 4 bases not matched to a gene; V was cut back by 3 bases and J by 3 bases. Germline CDR1 is SGHNT and CDR2 is YYREEE (reference sequence). The CDR3 DNA sequence: TGTGCCAGCAGCTCCGGGACTAGTGACACCGGGGAGCTGTTTTTT. Its protein product is CASSSGTSDTGELFF.

The V gene is TRBV19, the J gene TRBJ2-2; D might be TRBD2 (6 bases). Germline loops: CDR1 LNHDA, CDR2 SQIVND (reference sequence). V lost 6 bases and J 4 bases, leaving 12 bases between the germline ends. This CDR3 spans 14 amino acids. The CDR3 region has the DNA TGTGCCAGTAGGCCGGGGGAAGGCACCGGGGAGCTGTTTTTT. It is translated as CASRPGEGTGELFF.

The chain is built from TRBV3-1 (or the pseudogene TRBV3-2) and TRBJ1-4; the match to TRBD1 covers 7 bases. J lost 3 bases, V lost 3 bases, and 1 base had no gene match. In germline, CDR1 is LGHDT, CDR2 YNNKEL (reference sequence). The CDR3 has 14 residues. CDR3 residues: CASSQTGSNEKLFF. CDR3 nucleotide sequence: TGTGCCAGCAGCCAGACAGGGTCTAATGAAAAACTGTTTTTT.

The rearrangement uses TRBV5-1 and TRBJ1-1; 9 bases are shared with TRBD1. The CDR3 contains 14 residues. Per the germline V gene, CDR1 is SGHRS and CDR2 is YFSETQ. V shed 4 bases, J shed 7 bases, and the junction held 8 bases outside the gene matches. The DNA for the CDR3 is TGCGCCAGCAGCCCCCATGGGGACAGGGTTGAAGCTTTCTTT. Protein: CASSPHGDRVEAFF.

This clone qualifies as medium-sized. The chain joins TRBV7-9 to TRBJ2-7; a possible D gene is TRBD2 (6 bases). Germline values: CDR1 SEHNR, CDR2 FQNEAQ (reference sequence). The length of the CDR3 is 17 residues. Trimming cost V 6 bases and J 8 bases, with 29 bases left between them. The CDR3 nucleotides are TGTGCCAGCAGTCCCCCGCCCTCTCAGGGAGGATTGTTACAGCAGTACTTC. Its translation: CASSPPPSQGGLLQQYF.

This chain connects TRBV28 to TRBJ1-5; 10 bases match TRBD1. Germline V gene sequence: CDR1 MDHEN, CDR2 SYDVKM. Germline trimming cut 10 bases from V and 7 bases from J; bases unmatched to any gene: 10. The CDR3 runs to 14 residues. The chain's CDR3 is CAIPGTGADQPQHF. The CDR3 region has the DNA TGTGCCATACCTGGGACAGGGGCGGACCAGCCCCAGCATTTT.

The V and J genes are TRBV5-1 and TRBJ2-7, with D maybe TRBD1 (6 bases). The germline V and J ends were trimmed by 0 bases and 4 bases, with 14 bases remaining between them. CDR3 length: 15 residues. Germline assignment: CDR1 SGHRS and CDR2 YFSETQ. Here the CDR3 DNA reads TGCGCCAGCAGCTTGGAAACAGGGCGCAAGTACGAGCAGTACTTC. This gives the protein CASSLETGRKYEQYF.

This clone was seen once. The rearrangement links TRBV21-1 to TRBJ1-1. TRBV21-1 is a pseudogene locus. This CDR3 is built from 17 residues. In nucleotides, the CDR3 is TGTGCCAGCAGCAAAAATGGGGGGCGGGTAATGAACACTGAAGCTTTCTTT. This sequence encodes CASSKNGGRVMNTEAFF.

CDR3: CASSLGGSSHQPQHF. For the CDR3, the DNA is TGCGCCAGCAGCTTGGGGGGGTCCTCTCATCAGCCCCAGCATTTT. This chain links TRBV5-1 with TRBJ1-5, with TRBD1 as a possible D gene (5 bases). Trimming left V 0 bases short and J 5 bases short, with 12 bases between. The V gene's germline CDR1 is SGHRS and CDR2 YFSETQ. This CDR3 comprises 15 residues.

J is TRBJ2-1 and V is TRBV28; TRBD2 matches 7 bases. This CDR3 region has 14 residues. V shed 7 bases, J shed 6 bases, and the junction held 9 bases outside the gene matches. Germline loops: CDR1 MDHEN, CDR2 SYDVKM. The CDR3 loop is CASTVGGIRNEQFF. The CDR3 coding sequence is TGTGCCAGCACGGTCGGGGGGATTCGCAATGAGCAGTTCTTC.

This chain joins TRBV28 and TRBJ1-1, with D unresolved. This CDR3 has 14 amino acids. Germline CDR1 reads MDHEN; CDR2 reads SYDVKM. Trimming pared 4 bases from V and 1 base from J, leaving 10 bases between. CDR3 nucleotides: TGTGCCAGCAGTTGGATGGAGGGGAACACTGAAGCTTTCTTT. Protein product: CASSWMEGNTEAFF.

The chain links TRBV5-1 to TRBJ2-7; D may be TRBD1 (6 bases). V shed 4 bases and J shed 0 bases, with 14 bases lying between them. The germline V gene encodes CDR1 SGHRS and CDR2 YFSETQ. This CDR3 has 15 amino acids. The DNA for the CDR3 is TGCGCCAGCAGCCTCCAGGGGCTGAGCTCCTACGAGCAGTACTTC. It encodes CASSLQGLSSYEQYF.